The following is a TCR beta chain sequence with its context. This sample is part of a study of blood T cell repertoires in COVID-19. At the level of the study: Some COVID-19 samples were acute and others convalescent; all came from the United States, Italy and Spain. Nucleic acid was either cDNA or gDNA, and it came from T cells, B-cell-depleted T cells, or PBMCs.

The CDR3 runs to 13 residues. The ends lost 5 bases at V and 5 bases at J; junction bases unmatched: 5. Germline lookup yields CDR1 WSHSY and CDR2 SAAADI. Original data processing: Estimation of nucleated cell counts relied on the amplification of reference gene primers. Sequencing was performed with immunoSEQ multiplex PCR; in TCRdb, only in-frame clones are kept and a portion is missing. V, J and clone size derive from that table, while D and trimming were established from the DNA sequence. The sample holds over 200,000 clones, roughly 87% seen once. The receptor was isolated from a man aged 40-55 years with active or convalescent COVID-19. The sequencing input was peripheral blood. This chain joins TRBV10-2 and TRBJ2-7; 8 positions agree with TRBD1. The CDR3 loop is CASSTTGGHEQYF. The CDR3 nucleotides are TGCGCCAGCAGTACTACAGGGGGGCACGAGCAGTACTTC.